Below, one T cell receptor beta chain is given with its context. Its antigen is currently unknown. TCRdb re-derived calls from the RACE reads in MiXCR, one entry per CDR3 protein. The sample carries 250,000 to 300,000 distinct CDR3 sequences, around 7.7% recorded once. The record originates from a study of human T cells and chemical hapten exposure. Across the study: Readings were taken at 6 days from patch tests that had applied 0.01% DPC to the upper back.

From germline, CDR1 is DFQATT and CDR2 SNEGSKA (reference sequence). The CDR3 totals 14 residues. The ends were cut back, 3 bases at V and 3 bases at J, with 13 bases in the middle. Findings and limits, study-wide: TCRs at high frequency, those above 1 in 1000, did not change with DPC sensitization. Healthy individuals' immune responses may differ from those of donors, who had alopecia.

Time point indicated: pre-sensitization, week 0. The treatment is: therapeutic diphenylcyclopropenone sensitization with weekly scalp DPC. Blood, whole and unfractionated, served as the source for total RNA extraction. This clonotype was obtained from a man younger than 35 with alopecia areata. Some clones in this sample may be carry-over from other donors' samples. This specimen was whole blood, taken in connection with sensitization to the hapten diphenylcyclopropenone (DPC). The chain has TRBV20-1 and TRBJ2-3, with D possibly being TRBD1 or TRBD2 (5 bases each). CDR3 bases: TGCAGTGCTAGGTACGGGACGACGACAGATACGCAGTATTTT. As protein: CSARYGTTTDTQYF.